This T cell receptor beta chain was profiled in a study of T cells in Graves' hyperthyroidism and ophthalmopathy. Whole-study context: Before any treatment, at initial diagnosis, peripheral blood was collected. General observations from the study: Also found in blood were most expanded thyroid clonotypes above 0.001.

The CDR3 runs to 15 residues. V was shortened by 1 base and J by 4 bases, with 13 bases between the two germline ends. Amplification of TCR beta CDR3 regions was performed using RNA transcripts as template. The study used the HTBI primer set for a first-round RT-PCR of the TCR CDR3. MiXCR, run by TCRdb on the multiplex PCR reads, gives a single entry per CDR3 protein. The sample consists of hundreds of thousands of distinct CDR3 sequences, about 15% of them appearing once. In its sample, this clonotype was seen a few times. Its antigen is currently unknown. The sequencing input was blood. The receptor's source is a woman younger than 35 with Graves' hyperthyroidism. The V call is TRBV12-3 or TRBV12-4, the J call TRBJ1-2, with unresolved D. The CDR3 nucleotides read TGTGCCAGCAGTTTAGGATATGGTTTTCTCTATGGCTACACCTTC. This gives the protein CASSLGYGFLYGYTF.